The clone carrying this TCR beta chain was seen only a few times. The CDR3 has 15 amino acids. Germline values: CDR1 MNHEY, CDR2 SMNVEV (reference sequence). Between the trimmed V and J ends, which lost 5 bases and 11 bases, there was a span of 24 bases. A second PCR, run for about 6 to 11 cycles, used a sample-barcoded 5' primer plus a J-beta primer mix. One entry per CDR3 protein results from TCRdb running MiXCR on the 5' RACE reads. The sample contains about 570,000 distinct CDR3 sequences, about 28% of which appear only once. This specimen comes from a study of blood T cells in healthy people across ages. This same sample was also part of a study on T cells of mothers and their children.

Sequenced: blood. The chain couples TRBV27 to TRBJ2-5; no clear D gene. The clonotype comes from a boy under 10 years old in good health. The CDR3 is CASSPPGLSPLEQYF. The CDR3 bases are TGTGCCAGCAGTCCCCCGGGTCTTTCTCCACTTGAGCAGTACTTC.